The 18 T cell receptor beta chains below come from one sample, sequenced in a study of T cells in Graves' hyperthyroidism and ophthalmopathy. Amplification yielded TCR beta CDR3 regions, with RNA transcripts as the source. The primer set for the first-round RT-PCR of the TCR CDR3 was HTBI. MiXCR was run by TCRdb on the multiplex PCR reads, yielding one entry per CDR3 protein. The top ten hold roughly 14% of the sample, which has about 570,000 distinct CDR3 sequences, 12% to 15% seen once. Sequences were obtained from blood. Source of these receptors: a woman between 35 and 50 years old with Graves' hyperthyroidism.

The chain recombines TRBV20-1 with TRBJ2-3, with 10 bases fitting TRBD1. The ends lost 6 bases at V and 10 bases at J; junction bases unmatched: 16. Germline V gene sequence: CDR1 DFQATT, CDR2 SNEGSKA (reference sequence). CDR3 length equals 15 residues. The CDR3 DNA is TGCAGTGCCCCCCCGGGACAGGGGACCCGGGTGGCGCAGTATTTT. Its protein product is CSAPPGQGTRVAQYF.

The V gene is TRBV6-2 or TRBV6-3, the J gene TRBJ2-4; D is possibly TRBD1 or TRBD2 (6 bases each). Germline CDR1 and CDR2: MNHEY and SVGEGT. The CDR3 is made up of 19 amino acids. V was clipped by 6 bases and J by 1 base, with 25 bases between them. CDR3 coding DNA: TGTGCCAGCAGCCCTGGCCGGGCAGGGGCCGGAGGGGCCAAAAACATTCAGTACTTC. This gives the protein CASSPGRAGAGGAKNIQYF.

This clonotype was observed a handful of times. This chain links TRBV6-1 with TRBJ2-2; D may match TRBD1 or TRBD2 (7 bases each). Germline V lookup: CDR1 MNHNS, CDR2 SASEGT. The CDR3 loop spans 18 amino acids. Between the trimmed V and J ends, which lost 4 bases and 3 bases, there was a span of 21 bases. CDR3 loop: CASSVQGGSGLHTGELFF. The CDR3 DNA reads as TGTGCCAGCAGTGTCCAGGGGGGGAGTGGACTACACACCGGGGAGCTGTTTTTT.

This clonotype was observed a few times. The rearrangement uses TRBV10-3 and TRBJ1-2, with 7 bases that match TRBD1. The V segment lost 7 bases and the J segment 4 bases; nucleotides outside the gene matches: 12. Germline V gene data show CDR1 as ENHRY and CDR2 as SYGVKD. The CDR3 runs to 15 residues. Here the CDR3 reads CAIKKGQSGVYGYTF. CDR3 DNA sequence: TGTGCCATCAAAAAGGGACAGTCCGGAGTCTATGGCTACACCTTC.

This clonotype was seen many times. V usage is TRBV12-3 or TRBV12-4 and J usage is TRBJ1-2, with D unresolved. The CDR3 is 13 residues long. V dropped 4 bases and J dropped 4 bases, with 10 bases sitting between them. CDR3 in amino acids: CASSSPPVYGYTF. Written as DNA, the CDR3 is TGTGCCAGCAGTTCCCCCCCCGTCTATGGCTACACCTTC.

This chain links TRBV7-2 with TRBJ1-2; 7 nucleotides agree with TRBD1. The CDR3 covers 12 residues. V shed 5 bases, J shed 9 bases, and the junction held 6 bases outside the gene matches. CDR1 is SGHTA and CDR2 is FQGNSA in the germline V gene. The CDR3 DNA reads as TGTGCCAGCAGCCATAAGGGACAGAGCTACACCTTC. Protein sequence: CASSHKGQSYTF.

This clonotype was counted many times. This chain joins TRBV20-1 and TRBJ2-3; TRBD2 agrees at 9 bases. Unmatched junction bases numbered 9, after V lost 6 bases and J lost 2 bases. CDR3 length: 15 residues. Germline CDR1 is DFQATT and CDR2 is SNEGSKA (reference sequence). The CDR3 coding sequence is TGCAGTGCCCAGGCGGTAGCGGGAGCCACAGATACGCAGTATTTT. Protein: CSAQAVAGATDTQYF.

In this sample, this clonotype turned up many times. V is TRBV2 and J is TRBJ2-7, with TRBD2 as a possible D gene (5 bases). The germline V and J ends were trimmed by 7 bases and 6 bases, with 16 bases remaining between them. The germline gives CDR1 SNHLY, CDR2 FYNNEI. The CDR3 is made up of 13 amino acids. The CDR3 DNA reads as TGTGCCAGCACCGACGGGGTAGAGGGCGAGCAGTACTTC. Protein: CASTDGVEGEQYF.

This clonotype was recorded only once. The gene calls are TRBV5-1 and TRBJ1-6; D ambiguous. Trimming removed 0 bases at V and 9 bases at J, with 16 bases between. Germline CDR1 is SGHRS and CDR2 is YFSETQ. The CDR3 totals 16 residues. CDR3 coding DNA: TGCGCCAGCAGCTTGGGGCCTCAGGCGGTGTCTTCACCCCTCCACTTT. Amino acids: CASSLGPQAVSSPLHF.

V gene TRBV19 combines with J gene TRBJ2-7; no firm D call. The V end was cut by 5 bases, the J end by 5 bases, with 13 bases between. Germline CDR1 is LNHDA and CDR2 is SQIVND (reference sequence). The CDR3 contains 13 residues. The CDR3 spells CASSPLVGNEQYF. DNA for the CDR3: TGTGCCAGTAGTCCCCTTGTGGGCAACGAGCAGTACTTC.

In its sample, this clonotype was seen many times. V gene TRBV7-2 combines with J gene TRBJ2-7; 9 bases fit TRBD2. From germline, CDR1 is SGHTA and CDR2 FQGNSA. CDR3 size: 14 residues. The junction had 4 bases not matched to a gene; V was cut back by 5 bases and J by 2 bases. CDR3 nucleotides: TGTGCCAGCAGCGTGACTAGCGGAACCTACGAGCAGTACTTC. Residues: CASSVTSGTYEQYF.

This clonotype occurred many times. The gene calls are TRBV7-2 and TRBJ2-7; D is perhaps TRBD1 or TRBD2 (5 bases each). CDR3 length: 17 residues. Per germline, CDR1 SGHTA and CDR2 FQGNSA. Trimming stripped 0 bases from V and 0 bases from J, with 15 bases between. This CDR3 is CASSLAQGGFSSYEQYF. The CDR3, as DNA: TGTGCCAGCAGCTTAGCGCAGGGCGGGTTTAGCTCCTACGAGCAGTACTTC.

This clonotype was seen more than once but under ten times. The chain recombines TRBV5-6 with TRBJ2-2, with 8 bases aligning to TRBD1. The germline CDR1 and CDR2 sequences are SGHDT and YYEEEE. The CDR3 has 16 amino acids. J was trimmed by 3 bases and V by 2 bases; bases with no gene match: 6. For the CDR3, the DNA is TGTGCCAGCAGCTTCGGAACAGGGGGGCACACCGGGGAGCTGTTTTTT. It codes for CASSFGTGGHTGELFF.

Many counts were recorded for this clonotype. This chain uses TRBV11-2 with TRBJ1-1; no definite D call. Deletions cut 6 bases from V and 1 base from J, with 9 bases between. CDR3 length: 13 amino acids. Germline lookup yields CDR1 SGHAT and CDR2 FQNNGV. CDR3 sequence: CASSFTENTEAFF. CDR3 bases: TGTGCCAGCAGTTTCACAGAGAACACTGAAGCTTTCTTT.

This clonotype was recorded at least ten times. The chain is built from TRBV5-1 and TRBJ2-7; D perhaps matches TRBD1 (5 bases). The length of the CDR3 is 14 residues. Looked up from germline, CDR1 is SGHRS and CDR2 is YFSETQ. Trimming pared 0 bases from V and 2 bases from J, leaving 9 bases between. Written as DNA, the CDR3 is TGCGCCAGCAGCTTGGCCAGACAGACCTACGAGCAGTACTTC. Its protein is CASSLARQTYEQYF.

This clonotype was seen at least ten times. V usage is TRBV27 and J usage is TRBJ1-4; TRBD1 matches 8 bases. Germline loops: CDR1 MNHEY, CDR2 SMNVEV (reference sequence). The length of the CDR3 is 14 residues. J lost 8 bases, V lost 5 bases, and 7 bases had no gene match. CDR3 sequence reads: CASSRQGWQEKLFF. CDR3 bases: TGTGCCAGCAGTCGACAGGGGTGGCAAGAAAAACTGTTTTTT.

This clonotype was recorded many times. The chain combines TRBV11-2 with TRBJ2-1; maybe TRBD2 (6 bases). The CDR3 is 16 amino acids. Germline V gene sequence: CDR1 SGHAT, CDR2 FQNNGV. Trimming removed 4 bases from V and 8 bases from J, with 21 bases in between. CDR3 DNA: TGTGCCAGCAGCTCGGAGGGTGCCACCGTCGGCCATGAGCAGTTCTTC. This sequence encodes CASSSEGATVGHEQFF. Using reference TRBV11-2 and TRBJ2-1 for the parts outside the CDR3, the full variable domain is EAGVAQSPRYKIIEKRQSVAFWCNPISGHATLYWYQQILGQGPKLLIQFQNNGVVDDSQLPKDRFSAERLKGVDSTLKIQPAKLEDSAVYLCASSSEGATVGHEQFFGPGTRLTVL.

In this sample, this clonotype turned up a few times. The chain couples TRBV4-1 to TRBJ2-3, with TRBD2 identical over 8 bases. V lost 1 base to trimming and J lost 3 bases; unmatched junction nucleotides: 3. This CDR3 is built from 15 residues. Germline CDR1 MGHRA, CDR2 YSYEKL. The CDR3 DNA follows: TGCGCCAGCAGCCAAGCGAGCGGGGGTACAGATACGCAGTATTTT. Translated: CASSQASGGTDTQYF.